This note documents a single T cell receptor (beta chain) sequence. Its antigen remains unidentified. Primed by a sample-barcoded 5' primer and a J-beta primer mix, a second PCR proceeded for about 7 to 11 cycles. TCRdb re-derived calls from the 5' RACE reads in MiXCR, one entry per CDR3 protein. The profile shows about 1.5 million distinct CDR3 sequences, less than 45% of them singletons. CDR1 and CDR2 from the germline V gene are MNHNY and SVGAGI (reference sequence). V lost 0 bases and J lost 3, with 12 bases in between. This CDR3 has 15 residues. This entry comes from a study of blood T cells in healthy people across ages. General observations from the study: Strong correlation linked observed beta diversity and percent naive T cells. Higher diversity and more naive CD4+ cells were features of long-lived donors, compared to aged donors.

Total RNA extracted from each sample amounted to at least 5.5 micrograms. The clonotype comes from a woman between 18 and 29 years old in good health. The sequenced material came from blood. The gene calls are TRBV6-6 and TRBJ2-7, with D maybe TRBD2 (6 bases). The CDR3 sequence: CASSYSGGVGYEQYF. For the CDR3, the DNA is TGTGCCAGCAGTTACTCGGGGGGAGTTGGCTACGAGCAGTACTTC.